The 20 T cell receptor beta chains below were found in one sample sequenced in a study of blood T cell repertoires in COVID-19 (dated by TCRdb to 2019 to 2021). The method behind the library was the immunoSEQ multiplex PCR assay. In TCRdb, the immuneACCESS table is reduced to in-frame sequences with V and J assigned. These tables do not hold every clone; where another copy was compared, an unresolved V gene accounts for under half, and the others remain unexplained. Within this sample are approximately 38,000 clones, with roughly 80% of them counted one time only. Under 30% of the sample lies in the top ten. Input material: peripheral blood. All receptors come from a human donor with acute or convalescent COVID-19. The donor label of this sample is uncertain.

J is TRBJ2-7 and V is TRBV7-9; D not certain. The CDR3 length is 11 residues. Germline V gene sequence: CDR1 SEHNR, CDR2 FQNEAQ (reference sequence). Trimming removed 2 bases at V and 5 bases at J, with 4 bases between. The CDR3, as DNA: TGTGCCAGCAGCTTACGGGACGAGCAGTACTTC. Its translation: CASSLRDEQYF.

The V gene is TRBV27, the J gene TRBJ2-1; the match to TRBD2 covers 11 bases. Germline V gene sequence: CDR1 MNHEY, CDR2 SMNVEV (reference sequence). The CDR3 runs to 16 residues. V trimming: 6 bases; J trimming: 6 bases; junction bases outside the gene matches: 10. CDR3 protein: CASRILLAGEFNEQFF. The CDR3 bases are TGTGCCAGCAGGATTCTACTAGCGGGAGAATTCAATGAGCAGTTCTTC.

This rearrangement joins TRBV5-1 to TRBJ1-6, with 8 nucleotides matching TRBD1. This CDR3 spans 15 amino acids. V was clipped by 1 base and J by 7 bases; unmatched bases: 4. Germline V gene sequence: CDR1 SGHRS, CDR2 YFSETQ. CDR3 DNA sequence: TGCGCCAGCAGCTTGACTGGACAGGGAAATTCACCCCTCCACTTT. Translated, it gives CASSLTGQGNSPLHF.

This chain uses TRBV10-1 with TRBJ2-5, with 7 nucleotides matching TRBD1. Germline V gene data show CDR1 as WNHNN and CDR2 as SYGVQD (reference sequence). The ends lost 3 bases at V and 1 base at J; junction bases unmatched: 8. The CDR3 totals 16 residues. DNA of the CDR3: TGCGCCAGCAGTGATTCCTCGGGACAGCCCCAAGAGACCCAGTACTTC. Translating gives CASSDSSGQPQETQYF.

The V call is TRBV7-9, the J call TRBJ1-5; TRBD1 aligns across 8 bases. The V gene end was trimmed by 4 bases and the J gene end by 7 bases; junction bases not matched to a gene: 9. The V gene's germline CDR1 is SEHNR and CDR2 FQNEAQ (reference sequence). The CDR3 sequence is 15 residues long. Written as DNA, the CDR3 is TGTGCCAGCAGCTCGGACAGGGAAGGAGAACAGCCCCAGCATTTT. Protein product: CASSSDREGEQPQHF.

V usage is TRBV4-3 and J usage is TRBJ1-4; TRBD1 aligns across 7 bases. The germline V gene encodes CDR1 LGHNA and CDR2 YSLEER. CDR3 length: 15 amino acids. Trimming cost V 0 bases and J 6 bases; bases outside gene matches: 4. This CDR3 is CASSQEGGTDEKLFF. The CDR3 DNA is TGCGCCAGCAGCCAAGAAGGCGGGACAGATGAAAAACTGTTTTTT.

The chain is built from TRBV28 and TRBJ1-1; D is unresolved. This CDR3 region has 12 residues. Per germline, CDR1 MDHEN and CDR2 SYDVKM. The germline V and J ends were trimmed by 1 base and 3 bases, with 3 bases remaining between them. The CDR3 spells CASSLSDTEAFF. The CDR3 DNA is TGTGCCAGCAGTTTATCGGACACTGAAGCTTTCTTT.

J is TRBJ2-1 and V is TRBV27; TRBD1 aligns across 7 bases. The ends lost 7 bases at V and 0 bases at J; junction bases unmatched: 9. Germline lookup yields CDR1 MNHEY and CDR2 SMNVEV (reference sequence). The CDR3 sequence is 16 residues long. The CDR3 DNA is TGTGCCAGCATCGGGACAGCACAGAGCTCCTACAATGAGCAGTTCTTC. Amino acid sequence: CASIGTAQSSYNEQFF.

The chain has TRBV4-1 and TRBJ2-3; 9 nucleotides line up with TRBD2. The CDR3 spans 15 residues. CDR1 is MGHRA, CDR2 YSYEKL, per germline. V trimming: 2 bases; J trimming: 9 bases; junction bases outside the gene matches: 9. CDR3 sequence reads: CASSQWEAGGVTQYF. CDR3 bases: TGCGCCAGCAGCCAATGGGAGGCGGGAGGGGTGACGCAGTATTTT.

The chain carries TRBV12-2 and TRBJ1-2; the table gives TRBD1 as D, unverified against the DNA. TRBV12-2 is a known pseudogene. This CDR3 is built from 15 residues. The CDR3 loop is CASRLEGRGRSGYTF. The CDR3 DNA sequence: TGTGCAAGTCGCTTAGAAGGCAGGGGGCGAAGTGGCTACACCTTC.

The rearrangement uses TRBV27 and TRBJ1-1; possibly TRBD1 for D (6 bases). Trimming stripped 3 bases from V and 1 base from J, with 6 bases between. Germline CDR1 MNHEY, CDR2 SMNVEV (reference sequence). This CDR3 has 13 residues. DNA of the CDR3: TGTGCCAGCAGTTTGGGACAGAACACTGAAGCTTTCTTT. Amino acids: CASSLGQNTEAFF.

Concerning this clone: The same CDR3 is also encoded by other DNA sequences in this sample. The genes are TRBV5-6 and TRBJ1-2, with 8 bases aligning to TRBD1. Germline CDR1 SGHDT, CDR2 YYEEEE. There are 13 residues in the CDR3. The V segment lost 4 bases and the J segment 4 bases; nucleotides outside the gene matches: 3. The CDR3 nucleotides are TGTGCCAGCAGCCCCGACAGGGGCTATGGCTACACCTTC. Translated: CASSPDRGYGYTF. The variable domain in full, completed from reference TRBV5-6 and TRBJ1-2, reads DAGVTQSPTHLIKTRGQQVTLRCSPKSGHDTVSWYQQALGQGPQFIFQYYEEEERQRGNFPDRFSGHQFPNYSSELNVNALLLGDSALYLCASSPDRGYGYTFGSGTRLTVV.

This clone was counted between two and nine times. J is TRBJ1-1 and V is TRBV19; 9 nucleotides agree with TRBD1. The V gene's germline CDR1 is LNHDA and CDR2 SQIVND (reference sequence). There are 14 residues in the CDR3. V gave up 6 bases and J gave up 5 bases; unmatched junction bases: 7. CDR3 region: CASRPLDRGTEAFF. The CDR3 DNA sequence: TGTGCCAGTAGGCCCCTCGACAGGGGGACTGAAGCTTTCTTT.

The J gene is TRBJ2-7, the V gene TRBV6-5; 10 bases fit TRBD1. This CDR3 has 15 amino acids. J lost 3 bases, V lost 0 bases, and 2 bases had no gene match. In germline, CDR1 is MNHEY, CDR2 SVGAGI. For the CDR3, the DNA is TGTGCCAGCAGTTACTCGGGACAGGGGATCTACGAGCAGTACTTC. It specifies CASSYSGQGIYEQYF.

The V call is TRBV9, the J call TRBJ2-3; D perhaps matches TRBD1 (5 bases). CDR3 size: 13 residues. In germline, CDR1 is SGDLS, CDR2 YYNGEE. V dropped 2 bases and J dropped 2 bases, with 6 bases sitting between them. CDR3 bases: TGTGCCAGCAGCGTGGACATCACAGATACGCAGTATTTT. Its translation: CASSVDITDTQYF.

This clone has a handful of counts. V gene TRBV11-2 combines with J gene TRBJ1-3; a weak D match, TRBD1 (5 bases). The CDR3 length is 14 residues. The germline gives CDR1 SGHAT, CDR2 FQNNGV. Trimming took off 2 bases at V and 4 bases at J, with 9 bases between the two ends. The chain's CDR3 is CASSLQGYGNTIYF. CDR3 sequence (DNA): TGTGCCAGCAGCTTACAGGGTTACGGAAACACCATATATTTT.

The chain links TRBV6-5 to TRBJ1-2, with 8 nucleotides matching TRBD1. This CDR3 contains 14 residues. With 5 bases clipped from V and 6 bases from J, the junction kept 8 bases outside the gene matches. Germline CDR1 MNHEY, CDR2 SVGAGI. This chain's CDR3 is CASSPAQGANGYTF. In nucleotides, the CDR3 is TGTGCCAGCAGTCCCGCTCAGGGGGCGAATGGCTACACCTTC.

The genes are TRBV29-1 and TRBJ2-5; TRBD1 aligns across 7 bases. Germline CDR1 is SQVTM and CDR2 is ANQGSEA. CDR3 size: 14 residues. With 7 bases clipped from V and 0 bases from J, the junction kept 8 bases outside the gene matches. Here the CDR3 reads CSALTGTYQETQYF. The CDR3 DNA reads TGCAGCGCATTGACAGGGACCTACCAAGAGACCCAGTACTTC.

The chain recombines TRBV29-1 with TRBJ1-3, with 8 positions matching TRBD1. The junction had 7 bases not matched to a gene; V was cut back by 4 bases and J by 2 bases. Looked up from germline, CDR1 is SQVTM and CDR2 is ANQGSEA. This CDR3 is built from 15 residues. CDR3 loop: CSVVGQGAAGNTIYF. The CDR3 DNA reads TGCAGCGTTGTCGGGCAGGGGGCGGCTGGAAACACCATATATTTT. The whole variable domain, remainder taken from reference TRBV29-1 and TRBJ1-3, is SAVISQKPSRDICQRGTSLTIQCQVDSQVTMMFWYRQQPGQSLTLIATANQGSEATYESGFVIDKFPISRPNLTFSTLTVSNMSPEDSSIYLCSVVGQGAAGNTIYFGEGSWLTVV.

As regards this clone: A junction end diverges from the germline sequence, so it may reflect a read error. The chain combines TRBV6-1 with TRBJ1-3; D ambiguous. The CDR3 spans 16 residues. Germline CDR1 reads MNHNS; CDR2 reads SASEGT. Written as DNA, the CDR3 is TGTGCCAGCTGTGACGGGGTATCGGGCTCTGGAAACACCATATATTTT. It codes for CASCDGVSGSGNTIYF.